This T cell receptor (beta chain) stems from a study of T cell responses to AZD1222 COVID-19 vaccine. Points on this clone: Its antigen is currently unknown.

Method: immunoSEQ multiplex PCR; TCRdb's copy keeps in-frame clones and lacks some. The data contain about 42,000 clones, 80% to 85% of them singletons. Overall study findings and caveats: The study reported that nearly half of spike-specific TCRs target unmutated variant regions. It was only six AZD1222 recipients who were seropositive at baseline.

Germline lookup yields CDR1 LNHNV and CDR2 YYDKDF (reference sequence). This CDR3 region has 16 residues. The J segment lost 6 bases and the V segment lost 1 base, leaving 8 bases of the junction unmatched. The receptor comes from an adult who received the AZD1222 COVID-19 vaccine. The chain recombines TRBV15 with TRBJ1-5, with 8 bases matching TRBD1. The material was peripheral blood, obtained 28 days after the second AZD1222 dose. CDR3 nucleotide sequence: TGTGCCACCAGCAGAGTTGGGGGACAGGTAGGTCAGCCCCAGCATTTT. Translation gives CATSRVGGQVGQPQHF.